This T cell receptor (beta chain) was found in a study of Graves' ophthalmopathy and Graves' hyperthyroidism. Deletions cut 7 bases from V and 7 bases from J, with 17 bases between. This CDR3 spans 14 amino acids. Per the germline V gene, CDR1 is LNHDA and CDR2 is SQIVND (reference sequence). Many counts were recorded for this clonotype. TCR beta CDR3 regions were amplified from RNA transcripts. An initial RT-PCR round employing HTBI primers preceded a second-round multiplex PCR. TCRdb re-called the multiplex PCR reads through MiXCR, storing one row per CDR3 protein. This sample has 680,000 or so distinct CDR3 sequences, with about a fifth found just once. Aged 18 to 65, hyperthyroidism patients had been newly diagnosed, with under 2 months' duration.

V and J are TRBV19 and TRBJ1-5; possibly TRBD1 for D (6 bases). Sequences were obtained from peripheral blood. The TCR was taken from a woman aged 18 to 35 with stable Graves' hyperthyroidism. Some clones in this sample may be carry-over from other donors' samples. The CDR3 here is CASKGGGFGQPQHF. The CDR3 DNA sequence: TGTGCCAGTAAAGGGGGGGGGTTTGGGCAGCCCCAGCATTTT. Variable domain in full (rest from reference TRBV19 and TRBJ1-5): DGGITQSPKYLFRKEGQNVTLSCEQNLNHDAMYWYRQDPGQGLRLIYYSQIVNDFQKGDIAEGYSVSREKKESFPLTVTSAQKNPTAFYLCASKGGGFGQPQHFGDGTRLSIL.